Below are 25 T cell receptor beta chains sequenced from a single sample in a study of T-cell reconstitution after alpha-beta-depleted transplantation in children listed by TCRdb under 2016. Libraries were made using PCR. Sequencing was carried out with an Illumina HiSeq 2500. TCR libraries were prepared with molecular barcoding, using unique molecular identifiers to normalize TCRbeta repertoire quantification. TCRdb took the public reads, trimmed them with fastp at Q25, ran MiXCR for clone calling and kept in-frame beta chains. Rows matching on CDR3 protein sequence are summarized as one entry with the most common DNA and genes. The sample contains 700,000 or so distinct CDR3 sequences, around 13% of them found a single time. The ten largest clonotypes hold 0.79% of the sample. The treatment or condition label on this specimen signifies: allogeneic hematopoietic cell transplantation with graft depleted of TCRalphabeta T cells and CD19 B cells.

The sequencing here drew on PBMCs, taken before TCRalphabeta/CD19-depleted stem cell transplant. The origin of the receptors is a girl aged 2 to 9 with congenital amegakaryocytic thrombocytopenia, due to receive a stem cell transplant.

In this sample, this clonotype turned up a few times. The chain employs TRBV28 and TRBJ2-5; D is unclear. V was shortened by 5 bases and J by 5 bases, with 15 bases between the two germline ends. Germline V gene sequence: CDR1 MDHEN, CDR2 SYDVKM. The CDR3 is 14 residues long. The DNA for the CDR3 is TGTGCCAGCAGTCCCGGATGGAAAGGGGAGACCCAGTACTTC. The encoded protein is CASSPGWKGETQYF.

V usage is TRBV5-4 and J usage is TRBJ2-1; 11 bases are shared with TRBD2. The V gene end was trimmed by 3 bases and the J gene end by 9 bases; junction bases not matched to a gene: 11. The length of the CDR3 is 16 residues. Looked up from germline, CDR1 is SGHNT and CDR2 is YYREEE (reference sequence). The CDR3 coding sequence is TGTGCCAGCAGCTCTCAAACTAGCGGGAGTGTCGGTGAGCAGTTCTTC. Translated, it gives CASSSQTSGSVGEQFF.

This clonotype occurred many times. The chain uses TRBV20-1 and TRBJ2-5, with D perhaps assigned TRBD1 or TRBD2 (6 bases each). The CDR3 runs to 16 residues. V lost 8 bases and J 2 bases, leaving 24 bases between the germline ends. The germline V gene has CDR1 DFQATT and CDR2 SNEGSKA (reference sequence). CDR3 in amino acids: CSSLTRRGQIQETQYF. Here the CDR3 DNA reads TGCAGTTCTTTAACTCGCCGGGGGCAGATACAAGAGACCCAGTACTTC.

The chain recombines TRBV12-3 or TRBV12-4 with TRBJ1-6; D is possibly TRBD1 (5 bases). V was cut by 5 bases and J by 4 bases, with 6 bases left in between. This CDR3 has 13 residues. The CDR3: CASSRQYNSPLHF. In DNA form, the CDR3 reads TGTGCCAGCAGTCGACAGTATAATTCACCCCTCCACTTT.

This clonotype was detected many times. The chain joins TRBV20-1 to TRBJ2-1; no firm D call. Looked up from germline, CDR1 is DFQATT and CDR2 is SNEGSKA (reference sequence). The CDR3 is 14 amino acids. V was cut by 1 base and J by 2 bases, with 9 bases left in between. CDR3 sequence (DNA): TGCAGTGCTAGAGTAACAGACACCTACAATGAGCAGTTCTTC. It specifies CSARVTDTYNEQFF.

The CDR3 DNA reads TGTGCCAGCAGCATCCCCCTAGCGCAAGCAGATACGCAGTATTTT. Its protein is CASSIPLAQADTQYF. This chain uses TRBV7-2 with TRBJ2-3; D possibly corresponds to TRBD2 (6 bases). This CDR3 has 15 residues. With 5 bases removed from V and 4 bases from J, the gap between germline ends came to 16 bases. Germline V CDR1 and CDR2: SGHTA, FQGNSA.

The chain recombines TRBV5-1 with TRBJ2-3, with D tentatively TRBD2 (5 bases). The germline V gene encodes CDR1 SGHRS and CDR2 YFSETQ. The CDR3 contains 14 residues. The V end was cut by 3 bases, the J end by 3 bases, with 11 bases between. Here the CDR3 reads CASSSAGRTDTQYF. The CDR3 nucleotides are TGCGCCAGCAGCTCGGCGGGCCGGACAGATACGCAGTATTTT.

This clonotype was recorded a few times. This chain's CDR3 is CASSLGQAGASEQFF. The CDR3 nucleotides read TGTGCCAGCAGTTTAGGACAGGCGGGAGCAAGTGAGCAGTTCTTC. The rearrangement uses TRBV12-3 or TRBV12-4 and TRBJ2-1; maybe TRBD2 (7 bases). Trimming took 1 base from V and 9 from J, leaving 16 bases between them. There are 15 residues in the CDR3.

The sample holds many counts of this clonotype. The chain couples TRBV21-1 to TRBJ2-5; TRBD2 was called by the table and not checked on the DNA. TRBV21-1 is a listed pseudogene. The CDR3 is 19 amino acids. The CDR3 DNA reads TGTGCCAGCCGCCCTAGAAAGTCCGGGACTAGCGGGGTGCAAGAGACCCAGTACTTC. Its translation is CASRPRKSGTSGVQETQYF.

J is TRBJ2-3 and V is TRBV4-2; TRBD2 agrees at 10 bases. The V and J ends lost 5 bases and 2 bases, in that order; junction bases with no gene match: 16. The CDR3 has 19 amino acids. Germline-derived CDR1 and CDR2 are LGHNA and YNFKEQ. The CDR3: CASSVRSGLAGDPTDTQYF. In DNA form, the CDR3 reads TGTGCCAGCAGCGTACGATCAGGGCTAGCGGGAGATCCCACAGATACGCAGTATTTT.

This clonotype was recorded at least ten times. The chain has TRBV12-3 or TRBV12-4 and TRBJ2-1; D is tentatively TRBD1 or TRBD2 (5 bases each). The CDR3 has 16 amino acids. Trimming took 0 bases from V and 2 from J, leaving 11 bases between them. The CDR3 bases are TGTGCCAGCAGTTTAGCGCTTGGGGGAACCTACAATGAGCAGTTCTTC. Translation: CASSLALGGTYNEQFF.

This clonotype has ten or more counts. The chain couples TRBV6-2 or TRBV6-3 to TRBJ2-1, with 9 bases that match TRBD2. Germline V gene sequence: CDR1 MNHEY, CDR2 SVGEGT. V was pared by 5 bases and J by 3 bases, with 2 bases of the junction left unmatched. The CDR3 contains 14 residues. As DNA, the CDR3 is TGTGCCAGCAGTAGACTAGCGGACTACAATGAGCAGTTCTTC. Translation: CASSRLADYNEQFF.

The chain carries TRBV7-9 and TRBJ2-7; TRBD2 agrees at 9 bases. After removal of 5 bases from V and 2 bases from J, the junction contained 10 bases not matched to a gene. The CDR3 spans 16 residues. Germline V gives CDR1 SEHNR, CDR2 FQNEAQ (reference sequence). The CDR3 coding sequence is TGTGCCAGCAGCCAACCACTTAGCGGGAGAACCTACGAGCAGTACTTC. Its translation is CASSQPLSGRTYEQYF.

This clonotype has only a few counts. The gene calls are TRBV20-1 and TRBJ1-2, with TRBD1 as a possible D gene (5 bases). The length of the CDR3 is 14 residues. The V gene's germline CDR1 is DFQATT and CDR2 SNEGSKA (reference sequence). Trimming pared 6 bases from V and 8 bases from J, leaving 22 bases between. Here the CDR3 DNA reads TGCAGTGCAACTGTGGACTCGGAGGGGATCGGCTACACCTTC. As protein: CSATVDSEGIGYTF.

Note on this clonotype: A read error may be the cause here, since a much bigger clone is one base away. Since no conserved phenylalanine or tryptophan closes the CDR3, a read error is the likely cause. The chain carries TRBV3-1 and TRBJ2-2; D unclear. With 0 bases removed from V and 9 bases from J, the gap between germline ends came to 11 bases. The CDR3 totals 14 residues. The germline V gene has CDR1 LGHDT and CDR2 YNNKEL (reference sequence). CDR3 DNA: TGTGCCAGCAGCCAAGATCTGGGGTCTAGGGAGCTGTTTCTT. It specifies CASSQDLGSRELFL.

This clonotype was picked up many times. The chain has TRBV12-3 or TRBV12-4 and TRBJ2-5, with D tentatively TRBD1 or TRBD2 (5 bases each). This CDR3 region has 14 residues. The V end was cut by 3 bases, the J end by 2 bases, with 10 bases between. This chain's CDR3 is CASSFGGPQETQYF. CDR3 sequence (DNA): TGTGCCAGCAGTTTTGGGGGACCGCAAGAGACCCAGTACTTC.

This clonotype was seen repeatedly, ten times or more. This chain links TRBV7-9 with TRBJ2-1; 7 nucleotides agree with TRBD2. This CDR3 is built from 16 residues. V was clipped by 5 bases and J by 2 bases; unmatched bases: 9. From germline, CDR1 is SEHNR and CDR2 FQNEAQ (reference sequence). The CDR3 loop reads CASSPLWGGTYNEQFF. The CDR3 coding sequence is TGTGCCAGCAGCCCCCTATGGGGGGGTACCTACAATGAGCAGTTCTTC. The full variable domain, rest sourced from reference TRBV7-9 and TRBJ2-1, is DTGVSQNPRHKITKRGQNVTFRCDPISEHNRLYWYRQTLGQGPEFLTYFQNEAQLEKSRLLSDRFSAERPKGSFSTLEIQRTEQGDSAMYLCASSPLWGGTYNEQFFGPGTRLTVL.

The CDR3 sequence: CASSSAGTGMTETQYF. For the CDR3, the DNA is TGTGCCAGCAGCTCCGCCGGGACAGGGATGACAGAGACCCAGTACTTC. V usage is TRBV7-7 and J usage is TRBJ2-5, with 9 bases identical to TRBD1. Germline assignment: CDR1 SSHAT and CDR2 FNYEAQ (reference sequence). The V gene end was trimmed by 4 bases and the J gene end by 4 bases; junction bases not matched to a gene: 10. The CDR3 covers 16 residues.

The V gene is TRBV5-1, the J gene TRBJ2-1, with 10 bases identical to TRBD1. The length of the CDR3 is 16 residues. Germline lookup yields CDR1 SGHRS and CDR2 YFSETQ. The junction had 9 bases not matched to a gene; V was cut back by 0 bases and J by 9 bases. The CDR3 bases are TGCGCCAGCAGCTTGGCCGGGACAGGGGTGCCAAGTGAGCAGTTCTTC. Translation gives CASSLAGTGVPSEQFF. The full variable domain, with the rest looked up from reference TRBV5-1 and TRBJ2-1, is KAGVTQTPRYLIKTRGQQVTLSCSPISGHRSVSWYQQTPGQGLQFLFEYFSETQRNKGNFPGRFSGRQFSNSRSEMNVSTLELGDSALYLCASSLAGTGVPSEQFFGPGTRLTVL.

The chain recombines TRBV4-1 with TRBJ2-1; D is possibly TRBD1 or TRBD2 (5 bases each). Trimming removed 1 base at V and 1 base at J, with 17 bases between. Germline V CDR1 and CDR2: MGHRA, YSYEKL. The CDR3 consists of 18 residues. CDR3 nucleotide sequence: TGCGCCAGCAGCCAAGGGGACCGGGGTTGGGTGTCCTACAATGAGCAGTTCTTC. It translates to CASSQGDRGWVSYNEQFF.

This clonotype appeared a few times. The chain combines TRBV21-1 with TRBJ2-4; the DNA was not compared with TRBD2, the D call given in the table. TRBV21-1 corresponds to a pseudogene. The CDR3 spans 14 residues. This CDR3 reads CASTTRGPKNIQYF. CDR3 bases: TGTGCCAGCACCACCAGGGGCCCTAAAAACATTCAGTACTTC.

The J gene is TRBJ2-5, the V gene TRBV28; 7 nucleotides agree with TRBD2. This CDR3 is built from 15 residues. Germline V gene sequence: CDR1 MDHEN, CDR2 SYDVKM. Germline trimming cut 3 bases from V and 4 bases from J; bases unmatched to any gene: 8. CDR3 in DNA: TGTGCCAGCAGTTTGGGAGGGGAAACCCTAGAGACCCAGTACTTC. This sequence encodes CASSLGGETLETQYF.

This clonotype was recorded many times. The chain carries TRBV20-1 and TRBJ2-1, with TRBD2 matching over 11 bases. Germline CDR1 and CDR2: DFQATT and SNEGSKA (reference sequence). The CDR3 is made up of 16 amino acids. V was pared by 5 bases and J by 4 bases, with 10 bases of the junction left unmatched. The CDR3 reads CSAGLAGQAAYNEQFF. The CDR3 DNA sequence: TGCAGTGCTGGACTAGCGGGTCAGGCCGCTTACAATGAGCAGTTCTTC.

This clonotype was seen at least ten times. The J gene is TRBJ1-5, the V gene TRBV27; unclear D gene. From germline, CDR1 is MNHEY and CDR2 SMNVEV (reference sequence). V lost 3 bases and J lost 8, with 8 bases in between. The CDR3 runs to 12 residues. For the CDR3, the DNA is TGTGCCAGCAGTTTTCGTGGGGAGCCCCAGCATTTT. This translates into CASSFRGEPQHF.

This chain links TRBV4-2 with TRBJ1-1; no firm D call. The V gene lost 1 base and the J gene lost 0 bases, with 6 bases spanning the gap. CDR1 is LGHNA, CDR2 YNFKEQ, per germline. This CDR3 has 14 amino acids. The CDR3 DNA sequence: TGTGCCAGCAGCCAAGCCCCTTTGAACACTGAAGCTTTCTTT. Its protein is CASSQAPLNTEAFF.